Presented here are 17 T cell receptor beta chains from one specimen sequenced in a study of T cell responses to AZD1222 COVID-19 vaccine. Repertoires were generated with immunoSEQ multiplex PCR, while TCRdb's copy carries only in-frame clones and drops some. The data hold 100,000 to 150,000 clones, with about 90% observed a single time. Sequenced material: peripheral blood, taken on day 0 of AZD1222 vaccination. Receptor source: an adult in good health.

The J gene is TRBJ2-1, the V gene TRBV18; D not certain. V was cut by 2 bases and J by 6 bases, with 8 bases left in between. CDR1 and CDR2 from the germline V gene are KGHSH and LQKENI. There are 13 residues in the CDR3. The CDR3 DNA reads as TGTGCCAGCTCACCAGGGGTGGGCAATGAGCAGTTCTTC. This sequence encodes CASSPGVGNEQFF.

The J gene is TRBJ1-2, the V gene TRBV29-1; D is perhaps TRBD1 (5 bases). From germline, CDR1 is SQVTM and CDR2 ANQGSEA. The germline V and J ends were trimmed by 3 bases and 6 bases, with 11 bases remaining between them. The CDR3 is made up of 12 amino acids. The DNA for the CDR3 is TGCAGCGTTGATGCGGGGCTAGATGGCTACACCTTC. The encoded protein is CSVDAGLDGYTF.

This chain connects TRBV5-5 to TRBJ1-1; D is possibly TRBD1 (6 bases). Between the trimmed V and J ends, which lost 3 bases and 2 bases, there was a span of 11 bases. The CDR3 consists of 14 residues. Germline CDR1 is SGHKS and CDR2 is YYEKEE (reference sequence). CDR3 residues: CASSSGQLNTEAFF. In nucleotides, the CDR3 is TGTGCCAGCAGCTCTGGACAGCTAAACACTGAAGCTTTCTTT.

The V call is TRBV5-1, the J call TRBJ1-2; no reliable D call. Trimming removed 4 bases at V and 0 bases at J, with 10 bases between. The CDR3 is 14 residues long. Germline V gene lookup returns CDR1 SGHRS and CDR2 YFSETQ. The CDR3 reads CASSPRTTNYGYTF. The CDR3 DNA follows: TGCGCCAGCAGCCCCCGGACTACTAACTATGGCTACACCTTC.

The chain joins TRBV2 to TRBJ1-1, with TRBD1 as a possible D gene (5 bases). The CDR3 runs to 13 residues. Trimming removed 7 bases from V and 3 bases from J, with 12 bases in between. Germline V gene lookup returns CDR1 SNHLY and CDR2 FYNNEI. The CDR3 DNA is TGTGCCAGCACCAGGATGGGGGACACTGAAGCTTTCTTT. It specifies CASTRMGDTEAFF.

V is TRBV6-5 and J is TRBJ2-7; D gene ambiguous. Trimming stripped 5 bases from V and 2 bases from J, with 10 bases between. Germline V gives CDR1 MNHEY, CDR2 SVGAGI. The CDR3 has 13 amino acids. The CDR3 region is CASSPRQAYEQYF. The CDR3 DNA sequence: TGTGCCAGCAGTCCCCGCCAAGCCTACGAGCAGTACTTC.

This chain connects TRBV10-3 to TRBJ2-6; D is unclear. This CDR3 spans 15 amino acids. V was shortened by 4 bases and J by 0 bases, with 7 bases between the two germline ends. Germline lookup yields CDR1 ENHRY and CDR2 SYGVKD. This CDR3 reads CAISGTVSGANVLTF. The CDR3 bases are TGTGCCATCAGTGGTACAGTCTCTGGGGCCAACGTCCTGACTTTC.

The V and J genes are TRBV4-1 and TRBJ2-7, with D possibly being TRBD1 or TRBD2 (5 bases each). CDR3 length equals 14 residues. V lost 1 base and J 0 bases, leaving 7 bases between the germline ends. CDR1 and CDR2 (germline): MGHRA, YSYEKL. In nucleotides, the CDR3 is TGCGCCAGCAGCCAAGGGGACGGCTCCTACGAGCAGTACTTC. Its translation is CASSQGDGSYEQYF.

V gene TRBV4-1 combines with J gene TRBJ1-1; 7 nucleotides align to TRBD1. This CDR3 is built from 15 residues. The germline gives CDR1 MGHRA, CDR2 YSYEKL. V gave up 2 bases and J gave up 4 bases; unmatched junction bases: 7. CDR3 sequence: CASSQPRQGGTEAFF. The CDR3 DNA follows: TGCGCCAGCAGCCAACCTAGACAGGGCGGCACTGAAGCTTTCTTT.

CDR3 in amino acids: CASSLLLGPSYEQYF. The CDR3 DNA reads as TGTGCCAGCAGCTTATTGTTGGGTCCCTCCTACGAGCAGTACTTC. The V gene is TRBV7-8, the J gene TRBJ2-7; unclear D gene. This CDR3 has 15 residues. The germline V gene encodes CDR1 SGHVS and CDR2 FQNEAQ. Trimming left V 2 bases short and J 0 bases short, with 11 bases between.

A note on this clone: Different DNA sequences within this sample yield the same CDR3. This rearrangement joins TRBV18 to TRBJ2-4; 12 bases are a match to TRBD1. The CDR3 contains 16 residues. Germline-derived CDR1 and CDR2 are KGHSH and LQKENI. V lost 3 bases and J lost 1; bases outside the gene matches: 1. The DNA of the CDR3 is TGTGCCAGCTCACCTGGGACAGGGGGCGCCAAAAACATTCAGTACTTC. This sequence encodes CASSPGTGGAKNIQYF. The whole variable domain, remainder taken from reference TRBV18 and TRBJ2-4, is NAGVMQNPRHLVRRRGQEARLRCSPMKGHSHVYWYRQLPEEGLKFMVYLQKENIIDESGMPKERFSAEFPKEGPSILRIQQVVRGDSAAYFCASSPGTGGAKNIQYFGAGTRLSVL.

The J gene is TRBJ2-1, the V gene TRBV5-4; 10 nucleotides match TRBD2. With V trimmed by 0 bases and J by 2 bases, 2 bases remained unmatched. From germline, CDR1 is SGHNT and CDR2 YYREEE (reference sequence). CDR3 length: 16 amino acids. CDR3 in amino acids: CASSLETSGAYNEQFF. DNA for the CDR3: TGTGCCAGCAGCTTGGAAACTAGCGGGGCCTACAATGAGCAGTTCTTC.

The V gene is TRBV29-1, the J gene TRBJ1-1; TRBD1 aligns across 7 bases. The CDR3 has 18 amino acids. The germline V gene has CDR1 SQVTM and CDR2 ANQGSEA. V shed 1 base, J shed 1 base, and the junction held 15 bases outside the gene matches. Here the CDR3 reads CSVEAGGGRGLGNTEAFF. The CDR3 DNA reads as TGCAGCGTTGAAGCAGGGGGAGGGAGGGGCCTCGGGAACACTGAAGCTTTCTTT.

V gene TRBV7-8 combines with J gene TRBJ1-5; possibly TRBD1 for D (5 bases). V dropped 5 bases and J dropped 1 base, with 12 bases sitting between them. CDR3 length: 15 amino acids. Germline V gene data show CDR1 as SGHVS and CDR2 as FQNEAQ. CDR3 loop: CASSRQLGSNQPQHF. For the CDR3, the DNA is TGTGCCAGCAGCCGACAGCTGGGGAGCAATCAGCCCCAGCATTTT.

This clone was seen once. The gene calls are TRBV18 and TRBJ1-2, with D unclear. V gave up 6 bases and J gave up 2 bases, with 19 bases separating them. CDR3 size: 16 residues. Germline V gene lookup returns CDR1 KGHSH and CDR2 LQKENI. The CDR3 DNA reads TGTGCCAGCTCCCACACCCGGGCGGGAGTCAACTATGGCTACACCTTC. Residues: CASSHTRAGVNYGYTF.

The V call is TRBV6-5, the J call TRBJ1-2; 8 nucleotides line up with TRBD1. The CDR3 contains 14 residues. Trimming at V came to 4 bases and at J to 4 bases, leaving 5 bases not matched to a gene. Germline V gene sequence: CDR1 MNHEY, CDR2 SVGAGI. CDR3 region: CASSFRGQGYGYTF. The CDR3 nucleotides read TGTGCCAGCAGTTTCAGGGGGCAGGGCTATGGCTACACCTTC.

The chain is built from TRBV28 and TRBJ1-6; TRBD1 might be the D (5 bases). Germline CDR1 is MDHEN and CDR2 is SYDVKM. This CDR3 region has 16 residues. V gave up 3 bases and J gave up 8 bases, with 17 bases separating them. The CDR3 coding sequence is TGTGCCAGCAGTTTTTGGGGCTTGGATAGGGATTCACCCCTCCACTTT. Protein product: CASSFWGLDRDSPLHF.